The present T cell receptor beta chain was sequenced within a study of control samples from healthy donors and cancer patients. The CDR3 spans 15 residues. With V trimmed by 4 bases and J by 6 bases, 4 bases remained unmatched. Germline V CDR1 and CDR2: SGHTS, YDEGEE. The repertoire was sequenced with immunoSEQ multiplex PCR; TCRdb's copy has only in-frame clones and lacks some. The profile shows approximately 230,000 clones, 82% of them singletons. This receptor was identified in a woman in her fifties or sixties with lung cancer. Sequencing was performed on PBMCs. The chain couples TRBV5-8 to TRBJ1-4; 12 nucleotides align to TRBD1. The CDR3: CASSPGDRGHEKLFF. The CDR3 DNA follows: TGTGCCAGCAGCCCAGGGGACAGGGGGCATGAAAAACTGTTTTTT.